The TCR beta chain described here comes from a study of T cell responses to AZD1222 COVID-19 vaccine. Germline CDR1 and CDR2: SQVTM and ANQGSEA. The CDR3 extends over 14 amino acids. V was cut by 1 base and J by 5 bases, with 14 bases left in between. As to this clone: The antigen is not known.

Points from the study as a whole: CD4 TCRs linked to vaccination spanned spike, dominating at 160-218 and 743-854. Recipients of AZD1222 seropositive at baseline numbered only five or six. Clonal diversity may have been underestimated, and the donors were mostly white British, with more females than males. Elevations in Spike-specific TCR breadth and depth followed administration of two AZD1222 doses.

Using immunoSEQ multiplex PCR, the repertoire was profiled, and TCRdb retains in-frame clones only, with some absent. Of 150,000 to 200,000 clones listed, around 89% are singletons. This TCR was recovered from an adult who received the MenACWY meningococcal vaccine as a control. The chain links TRBV29-1 to TRBJ1-1, with D maybe TRBD1 (5 bases). The input for sequencing was peripheral blood, taken 28 days after the second dose of the MenACWY control vaccine. In nucleotides, the CDR3 is TGCAGCGTTGAAGGTCGGGGGGTCCGGACTGAAGCTTTCTTT. This gives the protein CSVEGRGVRTEAFF.